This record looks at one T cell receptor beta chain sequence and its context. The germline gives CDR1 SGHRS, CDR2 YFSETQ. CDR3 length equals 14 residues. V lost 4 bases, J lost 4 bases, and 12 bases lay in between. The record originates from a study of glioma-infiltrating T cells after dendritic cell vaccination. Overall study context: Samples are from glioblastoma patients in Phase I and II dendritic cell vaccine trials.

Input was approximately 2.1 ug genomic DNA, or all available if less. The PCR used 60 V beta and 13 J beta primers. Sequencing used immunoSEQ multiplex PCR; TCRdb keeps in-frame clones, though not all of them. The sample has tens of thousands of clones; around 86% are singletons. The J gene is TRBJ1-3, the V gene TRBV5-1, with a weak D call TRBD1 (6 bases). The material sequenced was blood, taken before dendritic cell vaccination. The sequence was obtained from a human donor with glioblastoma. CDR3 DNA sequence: TGCGCCAGCAGCCCGGGGACAACCGGAAACACCATATATTTT. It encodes CASSPGTTGNTIYF.